A single T cell receptor (beta chain) is shown here with its context. At one boundary the junction diverges from the germline segment, which might be a read error. This CDR3 comprises 15 residues. Germline CDR1 reads SNHLY; CDR2 reads FYNNEI. Original processing notes: Estimated nucleated cell counts came from reference gene primer amplification. Clones were read by immunoSEQ multiplex PCR, and TCRdb kept only the in-frame ones, dropping some. V and J calls and clone size are copied from that table; D and trimming were computed from the DNA. The sample lists just over 650,000 clones, around 90% occurring once. These data are taken from a study of blood T cell repertoires in COVID-19. Study-wide background: T cells, B-cell-depleted T cells, or PBMCs provided the cDNA or gDNA that served as material.

Sequences were obtained from peripheral blood. The rearrangement links TRBV2 to TRBJ2-7; weak D call: TRBD2 (7 bases). The TCR comes from a woman under 30 with acute or convalescent COVID-19. The CDR3 is CAGRGLRGPSYEQYF. Written as DNA, the CDR3 is TGTGCCGGCAGAGGCCTGCGGGGGCCCTCCTACGAGCAGTACTTC.